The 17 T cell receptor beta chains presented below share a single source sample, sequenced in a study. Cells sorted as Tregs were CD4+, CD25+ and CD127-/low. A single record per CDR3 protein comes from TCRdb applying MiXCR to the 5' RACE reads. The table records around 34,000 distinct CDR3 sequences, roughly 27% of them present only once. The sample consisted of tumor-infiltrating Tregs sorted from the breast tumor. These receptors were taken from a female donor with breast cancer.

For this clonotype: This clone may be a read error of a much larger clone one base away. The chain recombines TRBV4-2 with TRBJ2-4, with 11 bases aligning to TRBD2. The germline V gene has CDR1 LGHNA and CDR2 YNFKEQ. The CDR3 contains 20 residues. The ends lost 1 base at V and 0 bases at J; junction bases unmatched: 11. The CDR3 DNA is TGTGCCAGCAGCCAAGTTGGGTTGACTAGCGGGACTCTAGCCAAAAACATTCAGTACTTC. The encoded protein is CASSQVGLTSGTLAKNIQYF.

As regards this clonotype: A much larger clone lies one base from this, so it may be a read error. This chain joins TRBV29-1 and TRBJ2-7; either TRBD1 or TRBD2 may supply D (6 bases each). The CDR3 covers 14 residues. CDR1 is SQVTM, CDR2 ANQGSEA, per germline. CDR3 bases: TGCGGCGTTGCGCTCCAGGGGAGGACCTACGAGCAGTACTTC. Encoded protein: CGVALQGRTYEQYF.

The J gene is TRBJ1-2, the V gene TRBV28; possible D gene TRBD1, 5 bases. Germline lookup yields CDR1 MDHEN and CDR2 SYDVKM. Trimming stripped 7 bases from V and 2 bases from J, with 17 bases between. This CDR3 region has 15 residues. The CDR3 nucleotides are TGTGCCAGCACCATAGAGAGCAGGGTGAACTATGGCTACACCTTC. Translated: CASTIESRVNYGYTF.

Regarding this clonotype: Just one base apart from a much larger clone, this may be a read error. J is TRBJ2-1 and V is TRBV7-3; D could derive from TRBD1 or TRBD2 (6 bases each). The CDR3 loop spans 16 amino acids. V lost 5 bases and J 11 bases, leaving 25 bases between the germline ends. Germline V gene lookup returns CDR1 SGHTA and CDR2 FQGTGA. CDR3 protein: CASSPTGFQGRNKQFF. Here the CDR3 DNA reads TGTGCCAGCAGCCCCACTGGGTTCCAGGGGAGGAATAAGCAGTTCTTC.

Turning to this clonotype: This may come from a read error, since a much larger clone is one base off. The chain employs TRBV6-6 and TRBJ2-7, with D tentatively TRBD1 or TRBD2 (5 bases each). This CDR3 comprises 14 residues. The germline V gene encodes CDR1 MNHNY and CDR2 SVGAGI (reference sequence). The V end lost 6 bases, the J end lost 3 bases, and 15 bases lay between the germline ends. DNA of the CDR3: TGTGCCAGCAGATTACCGGGACGGGACTACGAGCAGTACTTC. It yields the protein CASRLPGRDYEQYF.

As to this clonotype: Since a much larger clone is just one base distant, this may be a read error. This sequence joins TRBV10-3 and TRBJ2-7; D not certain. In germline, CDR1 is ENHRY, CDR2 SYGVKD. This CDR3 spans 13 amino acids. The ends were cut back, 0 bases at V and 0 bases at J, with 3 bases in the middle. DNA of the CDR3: TGTGCCATCAGTGAGTCGAGCTCCTACGAGCAGTACTTC. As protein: CAISESSSYEQYF.

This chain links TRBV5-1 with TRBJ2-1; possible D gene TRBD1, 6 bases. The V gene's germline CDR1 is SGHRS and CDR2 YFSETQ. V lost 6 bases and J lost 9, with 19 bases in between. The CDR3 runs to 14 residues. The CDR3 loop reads CASTRTLGGFEQFF. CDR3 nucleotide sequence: TGCGCCAGCACCCGTACCTTAGGGGGATTTGAGCAGTTCTTC.

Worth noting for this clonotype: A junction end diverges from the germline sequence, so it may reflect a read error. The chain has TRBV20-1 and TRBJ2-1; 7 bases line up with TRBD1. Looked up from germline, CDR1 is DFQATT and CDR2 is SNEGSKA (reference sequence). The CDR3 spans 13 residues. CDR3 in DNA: TGCAGTGCGCCCGGGACAGTGTACAATGGGCAGTTCTTC. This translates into CSAPGTVYNGQFF.

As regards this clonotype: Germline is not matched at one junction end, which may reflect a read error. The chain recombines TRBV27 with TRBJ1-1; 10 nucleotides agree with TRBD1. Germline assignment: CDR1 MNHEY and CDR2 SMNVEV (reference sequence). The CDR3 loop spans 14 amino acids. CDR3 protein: CASKGTGDNAEASF. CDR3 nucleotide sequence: TGTGCCAGCAAAGGGACAGGGGATAACGCTGAAGCTTCCTTT.

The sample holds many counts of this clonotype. The chain's CDR3 is CASSLRGWTVTYEQYF. In nucleotides, the CDR3 is TGTGCCAGCAGCTTAAGGGGTTGGACGGTGACCTACGAGCAGTACTTC. The chain couples TRBV7-2 to TRBJ2-7; TRBD1 is a possible D gene (5 bases). This CDR3 comprises 16 residues. V was shortened by 2 bases and J by 2 bases, with 16 bases between the two germline ends. Germline CDR1 and CDR2: SGHTA and FQGNSA. The entire variable domain, with the rest obtained from reference TRBV7-2 and TRBJ2-7, is as follows: GAGVSQSPSNKVTEKGKDVELRCDPISGHTALYWYRQSLGQGLEFLIYFQGNSAPDKSGLPSDRFSAERTGGSVSTLTIQRTQQEDSAVYLCASSLRGWTVTYEQYFGPGTRLTVT.

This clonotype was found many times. Here the CDR3 reads CASRRGTNQPQHF. DNA of the CDR3: TGTGCCAGCAGAAGGGGTACGAATCAGCCCCAGCATTTT. V usage is TRBV6-5 and J usage is TRBJ1-5; D is possibly TRBD1 (5 bases). The CDR3 consists of 13 residues. V was clipped by 6 bases and J by 4 bases, with 10 bases between them. From germline, CDR1 is MNHEY and CDR2 SVGAGI.

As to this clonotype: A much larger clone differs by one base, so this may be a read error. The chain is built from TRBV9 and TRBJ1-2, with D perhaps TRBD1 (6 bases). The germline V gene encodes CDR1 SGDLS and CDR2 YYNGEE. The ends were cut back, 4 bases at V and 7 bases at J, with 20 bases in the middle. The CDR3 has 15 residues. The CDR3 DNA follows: TGTGCCAGCAGCTCAACTCTCCGGGGGGCTGCTGGCTACACCTTC. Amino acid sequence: CASSSTLRGAAGYTF.

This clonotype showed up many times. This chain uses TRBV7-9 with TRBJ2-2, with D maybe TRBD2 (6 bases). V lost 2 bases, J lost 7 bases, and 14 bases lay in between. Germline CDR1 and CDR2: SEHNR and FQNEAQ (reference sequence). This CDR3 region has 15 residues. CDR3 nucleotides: TGTGCCAGCAGCTTAAGGCGGGATAAAGGCGGGGAGCTGTTTTTT. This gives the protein CASSLRRDKGGELFF.

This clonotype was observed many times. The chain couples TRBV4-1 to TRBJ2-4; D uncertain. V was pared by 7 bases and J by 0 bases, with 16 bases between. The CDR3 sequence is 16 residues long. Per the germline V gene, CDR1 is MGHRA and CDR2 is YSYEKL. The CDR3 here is CASTQQAALAKNIQYF. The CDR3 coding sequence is TGCGCCAGCACCCAGCAGGCGGCTCTAGCCAAAAACATTCAGTACTTC.

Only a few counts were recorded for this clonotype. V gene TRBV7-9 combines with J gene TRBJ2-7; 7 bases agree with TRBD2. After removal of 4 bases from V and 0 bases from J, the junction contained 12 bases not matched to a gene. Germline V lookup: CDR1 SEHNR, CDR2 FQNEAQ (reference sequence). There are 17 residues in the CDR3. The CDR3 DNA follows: TGTGCCAGCAGCTCCCTGGGGGAGGGCCTTAACTCCTACGAGCAGTACTTC. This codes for CASSSLGEGLNSYEQYF.

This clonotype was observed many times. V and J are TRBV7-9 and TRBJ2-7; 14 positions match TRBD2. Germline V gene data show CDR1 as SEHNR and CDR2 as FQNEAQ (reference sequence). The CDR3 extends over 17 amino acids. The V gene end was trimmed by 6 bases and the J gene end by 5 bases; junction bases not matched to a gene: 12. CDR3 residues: CASSSSTSGRAFHEQYF. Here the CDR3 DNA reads TGTGCCAGCAGTTCGTCGACTAGCGGGAGGGCCTTCCACGAGCAGTACTTC.

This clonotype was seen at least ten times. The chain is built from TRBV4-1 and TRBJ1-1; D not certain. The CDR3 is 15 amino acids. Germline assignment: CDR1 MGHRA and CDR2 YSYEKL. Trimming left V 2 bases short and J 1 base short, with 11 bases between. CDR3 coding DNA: TGCGCCAGCAGCCAACCCACCTCAGGGAACACTGAAGCTTTCTTT. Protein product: CASSQPTSGNTEAFF.